This T cell receptor (beta chain) was recorded in a study of human T cells and chemical hapten exposure. Individual cDNA molecules had unique molecular identifiers attached to them by the library. From the reads, TCRdb called clonotypes with MiXCR, one entry per CDR3 protein. The sample includes around 120,000 distinct CDR3 sequences, less than 10% of them seen just once. Germline-derived CDR1 and CDR2 are SGHVS and FQNEAQ. V lost 0 bases to trimming and J lost 1 base, with 4 bases between them. This CDR3 has 13 amino acids. Total RNA came from unfractionated whole blood. The sequence derives from a human donor in good health. Some clones in this sample may be carry-over from other donors' samples. The sequenced sample was whole blood. The chain couples TRBV7-8 to TRBJ2-7; D is unresolved. CDR3 sequence reads: CASSLARSYEQYF. DNA of the CDR3: TGTGCCAGCAGCTTAGCGAGGTCCTACGAGCAGTACTTC.